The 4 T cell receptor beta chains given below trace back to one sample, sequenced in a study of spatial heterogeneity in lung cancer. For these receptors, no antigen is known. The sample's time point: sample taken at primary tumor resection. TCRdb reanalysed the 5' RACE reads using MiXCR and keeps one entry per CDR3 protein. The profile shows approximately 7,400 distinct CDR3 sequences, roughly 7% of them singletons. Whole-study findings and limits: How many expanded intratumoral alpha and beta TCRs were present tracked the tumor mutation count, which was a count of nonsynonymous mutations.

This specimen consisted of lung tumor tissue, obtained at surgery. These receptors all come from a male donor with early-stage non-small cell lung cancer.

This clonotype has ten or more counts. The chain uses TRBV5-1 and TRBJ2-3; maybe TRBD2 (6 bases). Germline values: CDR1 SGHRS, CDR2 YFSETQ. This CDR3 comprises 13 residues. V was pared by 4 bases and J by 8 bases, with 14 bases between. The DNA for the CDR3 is TGCGCCAGCAGCCCCGGGAGCACGGGTACGCAGTATTTT. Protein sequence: CASSPGSTGTQYF.

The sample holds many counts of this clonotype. CDR3: CASSVATLFTDTQYF. CDR3 sequence (DNA): TGTGCCAGCAGCGTAGCTACCCTGTTCACAGATACGCAGTATTTT. This sequence joins TRBV9 and TRBJ2-3; no definite D call. The V and J ends lost 0 bases and 2 bases respectively, with 10 bases between them. The germline gives CDR1 SGDLS, CDR2 YYNGEE. This CDR3 comprises 15 residues.

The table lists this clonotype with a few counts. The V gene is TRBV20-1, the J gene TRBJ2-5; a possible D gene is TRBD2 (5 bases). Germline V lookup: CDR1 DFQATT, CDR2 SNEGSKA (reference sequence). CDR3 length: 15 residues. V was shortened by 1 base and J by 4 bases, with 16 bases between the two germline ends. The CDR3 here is CSARGRASGTETQYF. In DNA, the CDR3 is TGCAGTGCTAGAGGTAGGGCGAGCGGAACAGAGACCCAGTACTTC.

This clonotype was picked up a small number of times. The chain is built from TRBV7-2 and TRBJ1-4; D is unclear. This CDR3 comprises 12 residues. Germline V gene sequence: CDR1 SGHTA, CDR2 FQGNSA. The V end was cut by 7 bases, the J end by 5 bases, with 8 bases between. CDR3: CASTRPNEKLFF. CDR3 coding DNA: TGTGCCAGCACCCGGCCCAATGAAAAACTGTTTTTT.